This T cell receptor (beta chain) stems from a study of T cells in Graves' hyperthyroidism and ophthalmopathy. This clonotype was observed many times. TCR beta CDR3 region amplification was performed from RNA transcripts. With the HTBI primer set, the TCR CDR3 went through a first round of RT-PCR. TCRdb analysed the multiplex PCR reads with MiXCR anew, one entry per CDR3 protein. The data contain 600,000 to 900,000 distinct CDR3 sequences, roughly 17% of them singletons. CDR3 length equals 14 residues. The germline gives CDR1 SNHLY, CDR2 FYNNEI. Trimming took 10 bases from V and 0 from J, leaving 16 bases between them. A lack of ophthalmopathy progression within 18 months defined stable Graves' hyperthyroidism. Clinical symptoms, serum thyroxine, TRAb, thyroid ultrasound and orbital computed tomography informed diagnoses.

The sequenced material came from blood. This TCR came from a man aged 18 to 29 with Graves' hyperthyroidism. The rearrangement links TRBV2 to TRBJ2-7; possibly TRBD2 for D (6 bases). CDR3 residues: CAMVGLRGSYEQYF. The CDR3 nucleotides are TGTGCCATGGTGGGGTTGCGGGGCTCCTACGAGCAGTACTTC. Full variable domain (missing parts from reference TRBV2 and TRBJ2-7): EPEVTQTPSHQVTQMGQEVILRCVPISNHLYFYWYRQILGQKVEFLVSFYNNEISEKSEIFDDQFSVERPDGSNFTLKIRSTKLEDSAMYFCAMVGLRGSYEQYFGPGTRLTVT.